This is a list of T cell receptor beta chains from one sample in a study of T-cell reconstitution after alpha-beta-depleted transplantation in children. Via MiXCR, TCRdb re-called the PCR reads, giving one row per CDR3 protein. Among under 750,000 distinct CDR3 sequences listed, 20% to 25% were seen once. The sample consisted of PBMCs, mostly from graft donor cells, taken 360 days after TCRalphabeta/CD19-depleted stem cell transplant. These receptors were collected from a boy less than two years old who had a stem cell transplant for acute myeloid leukemia, so the T cells may come from the graft donor. The CDR3 runs from the conserved cysteine through the conserved F or W. Fields, in order: V gene, D gene, clone size, J gene, CDR3 DNA, CDR3 protein. D genes are given only for firm matches. The size entry is marked missing in some rows and otherwise reads once, few, many or a size class.

V gene: TRBV19
D gene: -
clone size: -
J gene: TRBJ2-7
CDR3 DNA: TGTGCCAGTAGTGGACAGCTGGCCCACGAGCAGTACTTC
CDR3 protein: CASSGQLAHEQYF

V gene: TRBV19
D gene: -
clone size: many
J gene: TRBJ2-2
CDR3 DNA: TGTGCCAGTAGTATCCTACAGGGTGGCGCCGGGGAGCTGTTTTTT
CDR3 protein: CASSILQGGAGELFF

V gene: TRBV29-1
D gene: -
clone size: few
J gene: TRBJ2-3
CDR3 DNA: TGCAGCGTTGTTGGGTACGGGGGGCTTTTCACAGATACGCAGTATTTT
CDR3 protein: CSVVGYGGLFTDTQYF

V gene: TRBV29-1
D gene: TRBD2
clone size: few
J gene: TRBJ2-3
CDR3 DNA: TGCAGCGTTGAATGGAGGGGAGGGCCCGGAGATACGCAGTATTTT
CDR3 protein: CSVEWRGGPGDTQYF

V gene: TRBV5-4
D gene: TRBD1
clone size: -
J gene: TRBJ2-2
CDR3 DNA: TGTGCCAGCAGGCCAGGGGGCGCGAACACCGGGGAGCTGTTTTTT
CDR3 protein: CASRPGGANTGELFF

V gene: TRBV4-3
D gene: -
clone size: once
J gene: TRBJ1-1
CDR3 DNA: TGCGCCAGCAGCCAAGATCAAAGGGGGGATGAAGCTTTCTTT
CDR3 protein: CASSQDQRGDEAFF

V gene: TRBV7-2
D gene: -
clone size: few
J gene: TRBJ1-5
CDR3 DNA: TGTGCCAGCAGCTCAGTCTCAGACAATCAGCCCCAGCATTTT
CDR3 protein: CASSSVSDNQPQHF

V gene: TRBV7-2
D gene: -
clone size: few
J gene: TRBJ2-7
CDR3 DNA: TGTGCCAGCAGCTTGACGCCCGACTCCTACGAGCAGTACTTC
CDR3 protein: CASSLTPDSYEQYF

V gene: TRBV6-5
D gene: TRBD1
clone size: -
J gene: TRBJ1-6
CDR3 DNA: TGTGCCAGCAGTTATGGGGGACAGGGGGGAAATTCACCCCTCCGCTTT
CDR3 protein: CASSYGGQGGNSPLRF

V gene: TRBV29-1
D gene: TRBD1
clone size: many
J gene: TRBJ2-7
CDR3 DNA: TGCAGCGGGGGACAGCACCTCTACGAGCAGTACTTC
CDR3 protein: CSGGQHLYEQYF

V gene: TRBV6-1
D gene: -
clone size: many
J gene: TRBJ2-3
CDR3 DNA: TGTGCCACCAGGGGGCTAGCGGGGACAGATACGCAGTATTTT
CDR3 protein: CATRGLAGTDTQYF

V gene: TRBV5-5
D gene: -
clone size: -
J gene: TRBJ1-1
CDR3 DNA: TGTGCCAGCAGCTTGGCCGGACAGACCGAAGCTTTCTTT
CDR3 protein: CASSLAGQTEAFF

V gene: TRBV10-3
D gene: TRBD2
clone size: few
J gene: TRBJ2-5
CDR3 DNA: TGTGCCATCAGTGACCCCGGGACTAGCGGGGAAGAGACCCAGTACTTC
CDR3 protein: CAISDPGTSGEETQYF

V gene: TRBV5-1
D gene: -
clone size: -
J gene: TRBJ2-3
CDR3 DNA: TGCGCCAGCAGCGCGGCTCTCACAGGGAGGACGCAGTATTTT
CDR3 protein: CASSAALTGRTQYF

V gene: TRBV27
D gene: -
clone size: many
J gene: TRBJ2-5
CDR3 DNA: TGTGCCAGCAGTCCCCTCGGGGGAAGAGAAGAGACCCAGTACTTC
CDR3 protein: CASSPLGGREETQYF

V gene: TRBV12-3/TRBV12-4
D gene: TRBD1
clone size: -
J gene: TRBJ1-5
CDR3 DNA: TGTGCCAGCAGTCCCAACGGACAGGGGAATCAGCCCCAGCATTTT
CDR3 protein: CASSPNGQGNQPQHF

V gene: TRBV20-1
D gene: -
clone size: few
J gene: TRBJ1-2
CDR3 DNA: TGCAGTGCCCCAGCCGACCGGGGGACGGGCTACACCTTC
CDR3 protein: CSAPADRGTGYTF

V gene: TRBV27
D gene: -
clone size: -
J gene: TRBJ2-1
CDR3 DNA: TGTGCCAGCAGACCCAGGGGCACTAGGACTTACAATGAGCAGTTCTTC
CDR3 protein: CASRPRGTRTYNEQFF

V gene: TRBV5-1
D gene: -
clone size: many
J gene: TRBJ1-5
CDR3 DNA: TGCGCCAGCAGCTTGGGGCCGGGGAGCAATCAGCCCCAGCATTTT
CDR3 protein: CASSLGPGSNQPQHF

V gene: TRBV10-3
D gene: -
clone size: few
J gene: TRBJ1-2
CDR3 DNA: TGTGCCATCAGTGAGCCCTACCCGAGTAGGTATGGCTACACCTTC
CDR3 protein: CAISEPYPSRYGYTF

V gene: TRBV20-1
D gene: -
clone size: many
J gene: TRBJ2-3
CDR3 DNA: TGCAGTGCCGTAAGCGGAAAGGGGGATACGCAGTATTTT
CDR3 protein: CSAVSGKGDTQYF

V gene: TRBV20-1
D gene: -
clone size: -
J gene: TRBJ1-1
CDR3 DNA: TGCAGTGCTAGAGCCCTTACTAGGCGGGGCGGCACTGAAGCTTTCTTT
CDR3 protein: CSARALTRRGGTEAFF

V gene: TRBV6-2/TRBV6-3
D gene: TRBD1
clone size: few
J gene: TRBJ2-1
CDR3 DNA: TGTGCCAGCAGCTCACAGGGGCATGGCTATGAGCAGTTCTTC
CDR3 protein: CASSSQGHGYEQFF

V gene: TRBV13
D gene: TRBD2
clone size: few
J gene: TRBJ2-5
CDR3 DNA: TGTGCCAGCAGCTCCCGGACTAGCGGGGGGCAAGGAGTAGAGACCCAGTACTTC
CDR3 protein: CASSSRTSGGQGVETQYF

V gene: TRBV20-1
D gene: TRBD1
clone size: -
J gene: TRBJ2-1
CDR3 DNA: TGCAGTGCTAGAGTTTCTGGACAGGGGGCAGCGGGCAGGCAGTTCTTC
CDR3 protein: CSARVSGQGAAGRQFF

V gene: TRBV5-6
D gene: -
clone size: -
J gene: TRBJ1-1
CDR3 DNA: TGTGCCAGCAGCTTCCGGGACCACGAAGGGACTGAAGCTTTCTTT
CDR3 protein: CASSFRDHEGTEAFF

V gene: TRBV20-1
D gene: -
clone size: many
J gene: TRBJ1-1
CDR3 DNA: TGCAGTGCTGGACCCGTCACAGGTCTCGGGACTGAAGCTTTCTTT
CDR3 protein: CSAGPVTGLGTEAFF

V gene: TRBV7-9
D gene: -
clone size: few
J gene: TRBJ2-7
CDR3 DNA: TGTGCCAGCAGCTTATACGGCGGAGACCTATACGAGCAGTACTTC
CDR3 protein: CASSLYGGDLYEQYF

V gene: TRBV6-6
D gene: -
clone size: -
J gene: TRBJ1-3
CDR3 DNA: TGTGCCAGCAGTTCAGGTGCGAGAAACACCATATATTTT
CDR3 protein: CASSSGARNTIYF

V gene: TRBV11-2
D gene: TRBD2
clone size: -
J gene: TRBJ2-3
CDR3 DNA: TGTGCCAGCAGCTTCCCGGGGGAGGGTACGCAGTATTTT
CDR3 protein: CASSFPGEGTQYF

V gene: TRBV4-3
D gene: TRBD2
clone size: few
J gene: TRBJ2-7
CDR3 DNA: TGCGCCAGCAGCCAAGAAGGACTAGCGGGGGGGTTGTCCTACGAGCAGTACTTC
CDR3 protein: CASSQEGLAGGLSYEQYF

V gene: TRBV6-5
D gene: TRBD1
clone size: many
J gene: TRBJ1-6
CDR3 DNA: TGTGCCAGCAGTTACGATGGACAGGTGATTAATTCACCCCTCCACTTT
CDR3 protein: CASSYDGQVINSPLHF

V gene: TRBV27
D gene: -
clone size: few
J gene: TRBJ2-3
CDR3 DNA: TGTGCCAGCAGTTCGGACTTCGATACGCAGTATTTT
CDR3 protein: CASSSDFDTQYF

V gene: TRBV20-1
D gene: -
clone size: -
J gene: TRBJ1-6
CDR3 DNA: TGCAGTGCTCGCGGCCCGGGAGATAATTCACCCCTCCACTTT
CDR3 protein: CSARGPGDNSPLHF

V gene: TRBV29-1
D gene: -
clone size: few
J gene: TRBJ2-2
CDR3 DNA: TGCAGCGTTGACAGGGGAGACACCGGGGAGCTGTTTTTT
CDR3 protein: CSVDRGDTGELFF

V gene: TRBV11-2
D gene: -
clone size: many
J gene: TRBJ2-1
CDR3 DNA: TGTGCCAGCAGCTTACGACCCCGGGACTCACCTTACAATGAGCAGTTCTTC
CDR3 protein: CASSLRPRDSPYNEQFF

V gene: TRBV20-1
D gene: TRBD2
clone size: -
J gene: TRBJ2-2
CDR3 DNA: TGCAGTGCTAGAAAGGCTAGCGGGTGGAACACCGGGGAGCTGTTTTTT
CDR3 protein: CSARKASGWNTGELFF

V gene: TRBV28
D gene: -
clone size: few
J gene: TRBJ1-5
CDR3 DNA: TGTGCCAGCAGTTCATTCTTACAGCCCCAGCATTTT
CDR3 protein: CASSSFLQPQHF

V gene: TRBV4-3
D gene: TRBD1
clone size: many
J gene: TRBJ2-7
CDR3 DNA: TGCGCCAGCAGCCCCTACTGGCAGGGGGCGTACGAGCAGTACTTC
CDR3 protein: CASSPYWQGAYEQYF

V gene: TRBV20-1
D gene: -
clone size: -
J gene: TRBJ2-7
CDR3 DNA: TGCAGTGCGGATGGGACGGGGGAGCAGTACTTC
CDR3 protein: CSADGTGEQYF

V gene: TRBV29-1
D gene: -
clone size: many
J gene: TRBJ1-1
CDR3 DNA: TGCAGCGTTGACGGGAGGGGTGGGACTGAAGCTTTCTTT
CDR3 protein: CSVDGRGGTEAFF

V gene: TRBV7-9
D gene: TRBD1
clone size: many
J gene: TRBJ1-2
CDR3 DNA: TGTGCCAGCAGCTTAAAACCATCGACAGGGACTTATGGCTACACCTTC
CDR3 protein: CASSLKPSTGTYGYTF

V gene: TRBV20-1
D gene: TRBD2
clone size: -
J gene: TRBJ2-1
CDR3 DNA: TGCAGTGCTGCTAGGACTAGCTCCTACAATGAGCAGTTCTTC
CDR3 protein: CSAARTSSYNEQFF